Listed below are T cell receptor beta chains from one sample, sequenced in a study of PD-1 blockade in mismatch repair-deficient tumors. The method was immunoSEQ multiplex PCR; TCRdb's version includes in-frame clones alone and lacks a portion of them. This table has some 120,000 clones, 85% to 90% appearing once. This specimen consisted of peripheral blood, obtained 44 weeks after starting pembrolizumab. Every receptor here comes from an adult with mismatch repair-deficient cancer. Each CDR3 is given with its conserved first and last residue. D genes are given only for firm matches. The size of a clone is reported for some rows only, either as once, few or many, or as a class for expanded clones.

clone size	V gene	J gene	D gene	CDR3 DNA	CDR3 protein
-	TRBV19	TRBJ2-1	-	TGTGCCAGTAGTATTGGCGGGACAGAGCAGTTCTTC	CASSIGGTEQFF
-	TRBV11-2	TRBJ1-2	-	TGTGCCAGCAGCTTGGGTTCCTATGGCTACACCTTC	CASSLGSYGYTF
once	TRBV4-3	TRBJ2-1	-	TGCGCCAGCAGCCAAGCGAATGAGCAGTTCTTC	CASSQANEQFF
-	TRBV10-3	TRBJ1-2	TRBD1	TGTGCCATCAGTCGTGGACAGGATGGCGGGTATGGCTACACCTTC	CAISRGQDGGYGYTF
-	TRBV6-4	TRBJ2-2	-	TGTGCCAGCAGTGACACCCAGCACACCGGGGAGCTGTTTTTT	CASSDTQHTGELFF
-	TRBV25-1	TRBJ1-2	TRBD1	TGTGCCAGCAGCCCAGGGGGACAGGAGGTGAGAGGCTACACCTTC	CASSPGGQEVRGYTF
-	TRBV27	TRBJ1-5	-	TGTGCCAGCAGTTCGGTACAGGGATCTGGCAATCAGCCCCAGCATTTT	CASSSVQGSGNQPQHF
few	TRBV2	TRBJ2-5	-	TGTGCCAGCGGCCAAGAGACCCAGTACTTC	CASGQETQYF
-	TRBV6-1	TRBJ1-1	-	TGTGCCAGCACCATACTTGACAGCACTGAAGCTTTCTTT	CASTILDSTEAFF
-	TRBV12-2	TRBJ2-1	-	TGTGCAAGTCGCTTAGTAGGGACTAGCGGGAGGGCCTGTGAGCAGTTCTTC	CASRLVGTSGRACEQFF
once	TRBV11-2	TRBJ2-1	-	TGTGCCAGCAGCACACAGAGGGGTCGAATAGACTCCTACAATGAGCAGTTCTTC	CASSTQRGRIDSYNEQFF
-	TRBV11-3	TRBJ1-1	-	TGTGCCAGCAGCTTAGTCGGCGGATCGAACACTGAAGCTTTCTTT	CASSLVGGSNTEAFF
once	TRBV5-4	TRBJ2-7	-	TGTGCCAGCAGCTTGGCGCCTAGTCCTACTTACGAGCAGTACTTC	CASSLAPSPTYEQYF
-	TRBV7-9	TRBJ2-1	TRBD2	TGTGCCAGCAGCTTGCAGATAGCGGGAGGGAGTAACAATGAGCAGTTCTTC	CASSLQIAGGSNNEQFF
-	TRBV6-6	TRBJ1-5	-	TGTGCCAGCAGGGAGCAGGGAAATCAGCCCCAGCATTTT	CASREQGNQPQHF
-	TRBV5-6	TRBJ2-7	-	TGTGCCAGCAGCAGGGGGACTGGCTACGAGCAGTACTTC	CASSRGTGYEQYF
-	TRBV30	TRBJ2-6	-	TGTGCCTGCCCATGGAAGGGACACTTACTCTCTGGGGCCAACGTCCTGACTTTC	CACPWKGHLLSGANVLTF
-	TRBV27	TRBJ2-7	-	TGTGCCAGCAGTAGACTAGACGGCTACGAGCAGTACTTC	CASSRLDGYEQYF
-	TRBV27	TRBJ2-1	-	TGTGCCAGCAGTTTGCAGGGTAGCTACAATGAGCAGTTCTTC	CASSLQGSYNEQFF
-	TRBV7-6	TRBJ2-3	TRBD2	TGTGCCAGCAGCACCGATAGCGGGAGCGGCACAGATACGCAGTATTTT	CASSTDSGSGTDTQYF
-	TRBV2	TRBJ2-1	-	TGTGCCAGCAGGAGGACAGCATACAATGAGCAGTTCTTC	CASRRTAYNEQFF
-	TRBV27	TRBJ2-1	-	TGTGCCAGCAGAACTAGACAGGCCCGCTACAATGAGCAGTTCTTC	CASRTRQARYNEQFF
-	TRBV5-1	TRBJ2-1	-	TGCGCCAGCAGCTTGAGGAATGAGCAGTTCTTC	CASSLRNEQFF
-	TRBV6-5	TRBJ2-1	-	TGTGCCAGCAGAACCGGGACCAGTCTCTATGAGCAGTTCTTC	CASRTGTSLYEQFF
-	TRBV28	TRBJ2-2	-	TGTGCCAGCAGTTTATTGGCGGGGCCGAACACCGGGGAGCTGTTTTTT	CASSLLAGPNTGELFF
few	TRBV7-3	TRBJ2-1	TRBD2	TGTGCCAGCAGCCTCATGCCGGGACTAGGCACTTGGAATGAGCAGTTCTTC	CASSLMPGLGTWNEQFF
-	TRBV5-1	TRBJ2-7	TRBD1	TGCGCCAGCAGTCTCCCGGGACAGGGGAGGAGGGAGCAGTACTTC	CASSLPGQGRREQYF
once	TRBV4-3	TRBJ2-6	-	TGCGCCAGCAGCCAGGAAACTGGGGCCAACGTCCTGACTTTC	CASSQETGANVLTF
-	TRBV30	TRBJ2-7	-	TGTGCCTGGAGTGTTTGGGAGGAGGGCGAGCAGTACTTC	CAWSVWEEGEQYF
-	TRBV10-2	TRBJ1-1	-	TGCGCCAGCAGTGAGGTCAGGGCAAGGAACACTGAAGCTTTCTTT	CASSEVRARNTEAFF
-	TRBV19	TRBJ2-2	-	TGTGCCAGTAATACGGGAAGTTCATACGGGGAGCTGTTTTTT	CASNTGSSYGELFF
-	TRBV10-3	TRBJ2-5	TRBD1	TGTGCCATCAGCTGGGACAGCGTGGGAGAGACCCAGTACTTC	CAISWDSVGETQYF
-	TRBV30	TRBJ2-3	TRBD2	TGTGCCTGGAGGGGAGGGACTAGCGGATCCACAGATACGCAGTATTTT	CAWRGGTSGSTDTQYF
-	TRBV27	TRBJ2-6	-	TGTGCCAGCAGTTCCTCTGGGGCCAACGTCCTGACTTTC	CASSSSGANVLTF
-	TRBV13	TRBJ2-5	-	TGTGCCAGCAGCTTAACAGGGCAGACCCAGTACTTC	CASSLTGQTQYF
once	TRBV29-1	TRBJ2-3	TRBD2	TGCAGCGTTGATGGCGGGAGTCTGGGAGGAGATACGCAGTATTTT	CSVDGGSLGGDTQYF
-	TRBV30	TRBJ2-3	-	TGTGCCTGGCAGACGGTTAGCACAGATACGCAGTATTTT	CAWQTVSTDTQYF
few	TRBV30	TRBJ2-1	-	TGTGCCTGGAGTGTATTAGCCCTCCAGGCCAATGAGCAGTTCTTC	CAWSVLALQANEQFF
-	TRBV10-2	TRBJ2-4	-	TGCGCCAGCAACCTGGGGGATGCCAAAAACATTCAGTACTTC	CASNLGDAKNIQYF
-	TRBV7-2	TRBJ2-2	-	TGTGCCAGCAGCCCCCGACCGCCAGGGTATATCGGGGAGCTGTTTTTT	CASSPRPPGYIGELFF
-	TRBV18	TRBJ2-7	TRBD1	TGTGCCAGCTCACGGACCTGGGACAGCGAGCAGTACTTC	CASSRTWDSEQYF
-	TRBV19	TRBJ2-1	TRBD2	TGTGCCAGTAGTCCGGGACTAGCGGGGTCCAGTGAGCAGTTCTTC	CASSPGLAGSSEQFF
-	TRBV19	TRBJ1-1	-	TGTGCCAGTAGTATAGGAGGAAACACTGAAGCTTTCTTT	CASSIGGNTEAFF
-	TRBV28	TRBJ2-7	-	TGTGCCAGCAGTCCAAAGACAGAGATCTCCTACGAGCAGTACTTC	CASSPKTEISYEQYF
-	TRBV5-1	TRBJ2-3	-	TGCGCCAGCAGCCAACAAGCGGGCCCCCCCACAGATACGCAGTATTTT	CASSQQAGPPTDTQYF
-	TRBV4-1	TRBJ1-5	-	TGCGCCAGCAGCCAAGGCTGGGGCGATCAGCCCCAGCATTTT	CASSQGWGDQPQHF
-	TRBV11-2	TRBJ2-7	TRBD1	TGTGCCAGCAGCTTATCTCGGGGACAGGGAGTTTACGAGCAGTACTTC	CASSLSRGQGVYEQYF